These 20 T cell receptor beta chains share one sample of origin, sequenced in a study of shared clonotypes between healthy human individuals. Terminally differentiated effector memory CD45RA+ cells were left out of the naive CD8 fraction, which was CD45RO-negative and positively selected for CCR7. Sequencing used immunoSEQ multiplex PCR; TCRdb keeps in-frame clones, though not all of them. This sample has about 2,100,000 clones, with 93% found just once. The specimen was naive CD8+ T cells from PBMCs. The source is a man aged 18 to 29 in good health. Some clones in this sample may be carry-over from other donors' samples.

V usage is TRBV29-1 and J usage is TRBJ2-7; perhaps TRBD1 as D (6 bases). The CDR3 length is 14 residues. The ends were cut back, 0 bases at V and 0 bases at J, with 9 bases in the middle. Germline assignment: CDR1 SQVTM and CDR2 ANQGSEA. This CDR3 is CSVEDGQYSYEQYF. CDR3 coding DNA: TGCAGCGTTGAAGATGGACAGTACTCCTACGAGCAGTACTTC.

This sequence joins TRBV2 and TRBJ1-2; TRBD1 is a possible D gene (5 bases). The CDR3 runs to 16 residues. V was pared by 9 bases and J by 2 bases, with 22 bases between. Germline CDR1 and CDR2: SNHLY and FYNNEI. Here the CDR3 DNA reads TGTGCCAGTCTTCCGGGACCCCTGAACCAGAACTATGGCTACACCTTC. This translates into CASLPGPLNQNYGYTF. Complete variable domain (other parts from reference TRBV2 and TRBJ1-2): EPEVTQTPSHQVTQMGQEVILRCVPISNHLYFYWYRQILGQKVEFLVSFYNNEISEKSEIFDDQFSVERPDGSNFTLKIRSTKLEDSAMYFCASLPGPLNQNYGYTFGSGTRLTVV.

V is TRBV11-2 and J is TRBJ2-1; 13 bases fit TRBD2. The CDR3 has 17 residues. Germline CDR1 and CDR2: SGHAT and FQNNGV. The ends lost 5 bases at V and 0 bases at J; junction bases unmatched: 4. CDR3 bases: TGTGCCAGCAGCGGAGGGACTAGCGGGGCCTCCTACAATGAGCAGTTCTTC. Amino acids: CASSGGTSGASYNEQFF. Together with reference TRBV11-2 and TRBJ2-1, the CDR3 gives the full variable domain: EAGVAQSPRYKIIEKRQSVAFWCNPISGHATLYWYQQILGQGPKLLIQFQNNGVVDDSQLPKDRFSAERLKGVDSTLKIQPAKLEDSAVYLCASSGGTSGASYNEQFFGPGTRLTVL.

The chain uses TRBV28 and TRBJ2-1; 10 bases agree with TRBD2. This CDR3 is built from 15 residues. In germline, CDR1 is MDHEN, CDR2 SYDVKM. Unmatched junction bases numbered 7, after V lost 6 bases and J lost 5 bases. The CDR3 nucleotides read TGTGCCAGCAGCACCTCTAGCGGGAGCCACAATGAGCAGTTCTTC. It translates to CASSTSSGSHNEQFF.

The CDR3: CASSDRQAYFYEQYF. Written as DNA, the CDR3 is TGTGCCAGCAGCGACCGACAGGCGTACTTCTACGAGCAGTACTTC. This chain joins TRBV27 and TRBJ2-7, with a weak D call TRBD1 (6 bases). The germline V gene encodes CDR1 MNHEY and CDR2 SMNVEV (reference sequence). V was trimmed by 6 bases and J by 3 bases, leaving 18 bases between them. There are 15 residues in the CDR3.

The chain is built from TRBV5-3 and TRBJ1-2; a possible D gene is TRBD1 (5 bases). TRBV5-3 is sorted into the ORF group, with uncertain function. This CDR3 contains 14 residues. Trimming left V 0 bases short and J 6 bases short, with 12 bases between. The CDR3 reads CARSLVRGKDGYTF. CDR3 nucleotide sequence: TGTGCCAGAAGCTTGGTCCGGGGGAAAGATGGCTACACCTTC.

The V gene is TRBV5-8, the J gene TRBJ2-5, with 12 bases matching TRBD2. The length of the CDR3 is 17 residues. Trimming removed 2 bases from V and 5 bases from J; junction bases left unmatched: 10. Germline CDR1 reads SGHTS; CDR2 reads YDEGEE. Here the CDR3 DNA reads TGTGCCAGCAGCTTATCGCTAGCGGGAGGGAGTGGGGAGACCCAGTACTTC. Translation gives CASSLSLAGGSGETQYF.

Note on this clone: Distinct nucleotide sequences in the sample also encode this CDR3. The chain uses TRBV9 and TRBJ2-2; D gene uncertain. V was cut by 0 bases and J by 2 bases, with 8 bases left in between. CDR3 length: 15 amino acids. Germline CDR1 SGDLS, CDR2 YYNGEE. The CDR3 coding sequence is TGTGCCAGCAGCGTAGGGAGTGGAAACACCGGGGAGCTGTTTTTT. This encodes CASSVGSGNTGELFF. Using reference TRBV9 and TRBJ2-2 for the parts outside the CDR3, the full variable domain is DSGVTQTPKHLITATGQRVTLRCSPRSGDLSVYWYQQSLDQGLQFLIQYYNGEERAKGNILERFSAQQFPDLHSELNLSSLELGDSALYFCASSVGSGNTGELFFGEGSRLTVL.

This clone was seen a handful of times. This sequence joins TRBV9 and TRBJ1-2, with D perhaps TRBD1 (5 bases). The CDR3 consists of 15 residues. Deletions cut 3 bases from V and 4 bases from J, with 16 bases between. The germline CDR1 and CDR2 sequences are SGDLS and YYNGEE. The CDR3 region has the DNA TGTGCCAGCAGCGGAGGGACTGCCGACCTCTATGGCTACACCTTC. Protein sequence: CASSGGTADLYGYTF. The whole variable domain, filled in from reference TRBV9 and TRBJ1-2, reads DSGVTQTPKHLITATGQRVTLRCSPRSGDLSVYWYQQSLDQGLQFLIQYYNGEERAKGNILERFSAQQFPDLHSELNLSSLELGDSALYFCASSGGTADLYGYTFGSGTRLTVV.

This clone appeared once. The chain joins TRBV4-1 to TRBJ1-5, with D possibly being TRBD1 (6 bases). The CDR3 totals 14 residues. The ends were cut back, 3 bases at V and 2 bases at J, with 8 bases in the middle. Per the germline V gene, CDR1 is MGHRA and CDR2 is YSYEKL. CDR3 sequence (DNA): TGCGCCAGCAGCCACCGGACAGGCAATCAGCCCCAGCATTTT. Translated, it gives CASSHRTGNQPQHF.

This rearrangement joins TRBV27 to TRBJ2-4, with D perhaps being TRBD1 or TRBD2 (5 bases each). V was clipped by 1 base and J by 0 bases, with 13 bases between them. The CDR3 consists of 17 residues. In germline, CDR1 is MNHEY, CDR2 SMNVEV (reference sequence). Written as DNA, the CDR3 is TGTGCCAGCAGTTTATATTTTCGGGGCTCAGCCAAAAACATTCAGTACTTC. Residues: CASSLYFRGSAKNIQYF.

The rearrangement joins TRBV7-9 to TRBJ1-2; no firm D call. V gave up 5 bases and J gave up 0 bases, with 13 bases separating them. This CDR3 comprises 15 residues. Per the germline V gene, CDR1 is SEHNR and CDR2 is FQNEAQ (reference sequence). CDR3 nucleotide sequence: TGTGCCAGCAGCCAACCCCCCCTAGCTAACTATGGCTACACCTTC. The encoded protein is CASSQPPLANYGYTF.

The chain joins TRBV27 to TRBJ1-5; TRBD1 aligns across 7 bases. Trimming cost V 7 bases and J 3 bases; bases outside gene matches: 12. Germline CDR1 is MNHEY and CDR2 is SMNVEV (reference sequence). CDR3 length: 16 residues. The CDR3 DNA reads TGTGCCAGCAAAAGCTCGACAGGGATACACAATCAGCCCCAGCATTTT. It specifies CASKSSTGIHNQPQHF.

V is TRBV10-1 and J is TRBJ2-7, with 11 nucleotides matching TRBD1. CDR3 length: 17 amino acids. J gave up 3 bases and V 6 bases, and 13 bases lay outside the gene matches. Per the germline V gene, CDR1 is WNHNN and CDR2 is SYGVQD (reference sequence). The CDR3 reads CASSDNQLGTGGYEQYF. The DNA of the CDR3 is TGCGCCAGCAGCGACAATCAACTCGGGACAGGGGGCTACGAGCAGTACTTC.

This chain connects TRBV19 to TRBJ1-2, with 10 bases fitting TRBD1. The CDR3 extends over 16 amino acids. V was pared by 5 bases and J by 7 bases, with 13 bases of the junction left unmatched. CDR1 is LNHDA and CDR2 is SQIVND in the germline V gene (reference sequence). The chain's CDR3 is CASSSAGTGDGGGYTF. DNA of the CDR3: TGTGCCAGTAGTTCGGCCGGGACAGGGGACGGTGGTGGCTACACCTTC. Based on the CDR3 plus reference TRBV19 and TRBJ1-2, the full variable domain is DGGITQSPKYLFRKEGQNVTLSCEQNLNHDAMYWYRQDPGQGLRLIYYSQIVNDFQKGDIAEGYSVSREKKESFPLTVTSAQKNPTAFYLCASSSAGTGDGGGYTFGSGTRLTVV.

The rearrangement joins TRBV7-9 to TRBJ2-5, with a weak D call TRBD2 (5 bases). This CDR3 contains 15 residues. V shed 1 base and J shed 3 bases, with 12 bases lying between them. Germline assignment: CDR1 SEHNR and CDR2 FQNEAQ (reference sequence). The DNA for the CDR3 is TGTGCCAGCAGCTTAGTGCCTGCGGGTGAAGAGACCCAGTACTTC. As protein: CASSLVPAGEETQYF.

This rearrangement joins TRBV7-2 to TRBJ2-2; 12 bases fit TRBD2. In germline, CDR1 is SGHTA, CDR2 FQGNSA. V gave up 5 bases and J gave up 5 bases; unmatched junction bases: 3. This CDR3 has 15 residues. The DNA of the CDR3 is TGTGCCAGCAGCACCCTAGCGGGAGGGACCGGGGAGCTGTTTTTT. Translated, it gives CASSTLAGGTGELFF.

Regarding this clone: A read error may produce the germline difference seen at one junction end. The chain joins TRBV4-1 to TRBJ2-7; D not resolved. The V gene's germline CDR1 is MGHRA and CDR2 YSYEKL. This CDR3 region has 16 residues. The CDR3 sequence is CASSPDNDNLRAVLNF. CDR3 DNA: TGCGCCAGCAGCCCAGACAACGATAATCTACGAGCAGTACTGAACTTC.

The J gene is TRBJ1-5, the V gene TRBV28; 9 positions match TRBD1. Germline V CDR1 and CDR2: MDHEN, SYDVKM. The trim removed 6 bases at V and 3 bases at J, leaving 6 bases unmatched. The CDR3 sequence is 15 residues long. CDR3 in DNA: TGTGCCAGCAGATTGGGACAGGGATCCAATCAGCCCCAGCATTTT. The encoded protein is CASRLGQGSNQPQHF.

This clone was found a few times. The chain combines TRBV7-9 with TRBJ1-5; no reliable D call. Germline values: CDR1 SEHNR, CDR2 FQNEAQ (reference sequence). V dropped 1 base and J dropped 5 bases, with 3 bases sitting between them. The CDR3 has 12 residues. CDR3 residues: CASSLEDQPQHF. In DNA, the CDR3 is TGTGCCAGCAGCTTAGAGGATCAGCCCCAGCATTTT.